This is a list of T cell receptor beta chains from one sample in a study of CD8 T cells in Susac syndrome. MiXCR, applied by TCRdb to the immunoSEQ multiplex PCR reads, yields one record per CDR3 protein. The sample contains 100,000 to 150,000 distinct CDR3 sequences, just under 95% of which appear only once. Sequenced: CD8+ T cells from PBMCs. These receptors originate from a human donor with Susac syndrome. The CDR3 runs from the conserved cysteine through the conserved F or W. Fields, in order: CDR3 protein, J gene, V gene, clone size. The listing skips clone size in some rows; elsewhere it reads once, few, many or a size class.

CASGEGPQDTDTQYF	TRBJ2-3	TRBV2	-
CSVRDGFSTDTQYF	TRBJ2-3	TRBV29-1	-
CSARSRTPYNEQFF	TRBJ2-1	TRBV20-1	-
CSAIDPLLYGYTF	TRBJ1-2	TRBV20-1	-
CASSYGRGNTEAFF	TRBJ1-1	TRBV6-2/TRBV6-3	-
CASSSGWGTDTQYF	TRBJ2-3	TRBV5-1	-
CAWRTGSGELFF	TRBJ2-2	TRBV30	-
CASSSGTGGFYEQYF	TRBJ2-7	TRBV13	-
CASSLGRATEAFF	TRBJ1-1	TRBV28	-
CATSRDGGRTDTQYF	TRBJ2-3	TRBV15	once
CASSQDKAGGGNEQFF	TRBJ2-1	TRBV3-1	-
CASSIAPDRDYEQYF	TRBJ2-7	TRBV19	-
CASSYDPPPYGYTF	TRBJ1-2	TRBV6-2/TRBV6-3	-
CASRQGFPSGGNSYEQYF	TRBJ2-7	TRBV11-2	-